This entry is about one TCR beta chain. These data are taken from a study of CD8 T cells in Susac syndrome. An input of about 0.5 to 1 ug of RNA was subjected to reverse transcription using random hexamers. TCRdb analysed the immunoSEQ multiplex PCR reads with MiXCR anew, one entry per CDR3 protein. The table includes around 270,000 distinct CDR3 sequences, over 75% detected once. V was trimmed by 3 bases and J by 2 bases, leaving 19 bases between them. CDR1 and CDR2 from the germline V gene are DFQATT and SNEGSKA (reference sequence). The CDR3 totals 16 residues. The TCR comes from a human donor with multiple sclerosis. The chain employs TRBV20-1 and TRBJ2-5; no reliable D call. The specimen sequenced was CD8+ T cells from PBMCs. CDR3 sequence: CSARGGRRVTQETQYF. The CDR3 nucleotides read TGCAGTGCTAGGGGTGGCAGACGAGTGACACAAGAGACCCAGTACTTC.